A single sample is the source of the 32 T cell receptor beta chains below, sequenced in a study of cytomegalovirus exposure and HLA in healthy donors. PCR amplification relied on 60 Vbeta primers (plus 13 Jbeta primers). Clones were read by immunoSEQ multiplex PCR, and TCRdb kept only the in-frame ones, dropping some. Here the sample spans some 130,000 clones, about 76% being singletons. Material: PBMCs. The receptors shown here come from a woman in her forties in good health and CMV-seronegative.

The chain has TRBV6-5 and TRBJ2-7; 7 positions match TRBD1. In germline, CDR1 is MNHEY, CDR2 SVGAGI. V dropped 3 bases and J dropped 3; count of bases not matched to a gene: 5. The CDR3 covers 14 residues. Here the CDR3 DNA reads TGTGCCAGCAGTTATGCCGGGACAGTCTACGAGCAGTACTTC. Translation gives CASSYAGTVYEQYF.

The chain joins TRBV11-2 to TRBJ2-7, with TRBD2 matching 8 bases. CDR3 length equals 19 residues. Germline loops: CDR1 SGHAT, CDR2 FQNNGV. Trimming cost V 1 base and J 3 bases; bases outside gene matches: 17. The CDR3 DNA reads TGTGCCAGCAGCTTAGTTTTAGGACCCCCGGGACTAGGGGACTACGAGCAGTACTTC. The encoded protein is CASSLVLGPPGLGDYEQYF.

The DNA of the CDR3 is TGCGCCAGCAGCCAAGTTCCCCTGTCGCCCCAGCATTTT. This translates into CASSQVPLSPQHF. The chain couples TRBV4-3 to TRBJ1-5, with D hard to call. This CDR3 is 13 amino acids long. Trimming removed 1 base at V and 9 bases at J, with 10 bases between. CDR1 and CDR2 (germline): LGHNA, YSLEER.

This sequence joins TRBV27 and TRBJ2-3; 10 bases are shared with TRBD2. The V and J ends lost 5 bases and 2 bases, in that order; junction bases with no gene match: 10. Germline V CDR1 and CDR2: MNHEY, SMNVEV (reference sequence). The CDR3 contains 17 residues. The CDR3 sequence is CASSPLTSGAYTDTQYF. CDR3 in DNA: TGTGCCAGCAGTCCCCTTACTAGCGGGGCGTACACAGATACGCAGTATTTT.

The V gene is TRBV19, the J gene TRBJ2-2, with TRBD2 matching 8 bases. In germline, CDR1 is LNHDA, CDR2 SQIVND (reference sequence). The CDR3 is 16 residues long. Germline trimming cut 2 bases from V and 4 bases from J; bases unmatched to any gene: 6. The CDR3 loop is CASSILGGGFTGELFF. The DNA of the CDR3 is TGTGCCAGTAGTATATTAGGCGGGGGGTTCACCGGGGAGCTGTTTTTT.

The chain combines TRBV5-1 with TRBJ2-5; D might be TRBD1 (6 bases). The CDR3 loop spans 14 amino acids. Germline V lookup: CDR1 SGHRS, CDR2 YFSETQ. Trimming left V 2 bases short and J 4 bases short, with 12 bases between. The CDR3 region is CASSFRQVGETQYF. The CDR3 DNA sequence: TGCGCCAGCAGCTTTAGACAGGTCGGAGAGACCCAGTACTTC.

The chain employs TRBV6-1 and TRBJ2-7, with a weak D call TRBD1 (6 bases). Trimming removed 5 bases from V and 0 bases from J, with 11 bases in between. The germline V gene encodes CDR1 MNHNS and CDR2 SASEGT. The CDR3 is 14 amino acids. In nucleotides, the CDR3 is TGTGCCAGCAGTAGGGGGTATCCCTCCTACGAGCAGTACTTC. Protein product: CASSRGYPSYEQYF.

This chain links TRBV2 with TRBJ1-6; tentatively, D is TRBD1 (6 bases). V lost 5 bases, J lost 7 bases, and 9 bases lay in between. From germline, CDR1 is SNHLY and CDR2 FYNNEI. CDR3 length: 13 amino acids. The CDR3 here is CASSWTENSPLHF. As DNA, the CDR3 is TGTGCCAGCAGTTGGACAGAGAATTCACCCCTCCACTTT.

This sequence joins TRBV5-1 and TRBJ1-4, with TRBD1 as a possible D gene (6 bases). The germline CDR1 and CDR2 sequences are SGHRS and YFSETQ. CDR3 length: 14 amino acids. The V gene lost 5 bases and the J gene lost 3 bases, with 11 bases spanning the gap. The chain's CDR3 is CASSPDRANEKLFF. In DNA, the CDR3 is TGCGCCAGCAGTCCGGACAGAGCTAATGAAAAACTGTTTTTT.

The chain recombines TRBV7-9 with TRBJ2-5; 7 positions agree with TRBD1. Germline V gene lookup returns CDR1 SEHNR and CDR2 FQNEAQ (reference sequence). This CDR3 is built from 16 residues. Unmatched junction bases numbered 9, after V lost 5 bases and J lost 0 bases. The CDR3 sequence is CASSPQGTAHQETQYF. The CDR3 region has the DNA TGTGCCAGCAGCCCTCAAGGGACAGCGCACCAAGAGACCCAGTACTTC.

This rearrangement joins TRBV6-5 to TRBJ2-5, with D tentatively TRBD1 (6 bases). V was cut by 4 bases and J by 5 bases, with 14 bases left in between. CDR1 and CDR2 (germline): MNHEY, SVGAGI. The length of the CDR3 is 14 residues. Here the CDR3 reads CASSSGTTWETQYF. The CDR3, as DNA: TGTGCCAGCAGTTCCGGGACAACATGGGAGACCCAGTACTTC.

This chain connects TRBV25-1 to TRBJ2-1; TRBD2 matches at 7 bases. The CDR3 covers 16 residues. Germline V CDR1 and CDR2: MGHDK, SYGVNS. V shed 3 bases, J shed 5 bases, and the junction held 10 bases outside the gene matches. The CDR3 DNA is TGTGCCAGCAGTGACGGGGCTAGCGGAGTCAACAATGAGCAGTTCTTC. Amino acid sequence: CASSDGASGVNNEQFF.

The chain is built from TRBV10-3 and TRBJ2-3; D not resolved. The V and J ends lost 8 bases and 2 bases respectively, with 11 bases between them. Germline assignment: CDR1 ENHRY and CDR2 SYGVKD. The CDR3 spans 13 residues. The CDR3 nucleotides read TGTGCCATCGTAGGCGGTCTCACAGATACGCAGTATTTT. Translated: CAIVGGLTDTQYF.

The rearrangement links TRBV4-1 to TRBJ2-5; 10 bases are a match to TRBD2. From germline, CDR1 is MGHRA and CDR2 YSYEKL. The J segment lost 5 bases and the V segment lost 4 bases, leaving 7 bases of the junction unmatched. The CDR3 is 15 residues long. The CDR3 sequence: CASSRSGGAGETQYF. CDR3 DNA: TGCGCCAGCAGCCGAAGCGGGGGGGCGGGGGAGACCCAGTACTTC.

V is TRBV5-1 and J is TRBJ2-2, with 7 bases identical to TRBD1. This CDR3 comprises 16 residues. Trimming cost V 0 bases and J 6 bases; bases outside gene matches: 8. Germline V gene lookup returns CDR1 SGHRS and CDR2 YFSETQ. The CDR3 nucleotides read TGCGCCAGCAGCTTGGTTCGGGGTACAGGGGCCGGGGAGCTGTTTTTT. Its protein product is CASSLVRGTGAGELFF.

This sequence joins TRBV6-5 and TRBJ1-2; D is ambiguous. Germline CDR1 reads MNHEY; CDR2 reads SVGAGI. This CDR3 contains 15 residues. The V end was cut by 6 bases, the J end by 3 bases, with 17 bases between. The CDR3 DNA reads TGTGCCAGCAGGGGCCGCGCCCTTGGCGACTATGGCTACACCTTC. This gives the protein CASRGRALGDYGYTF.

V and J are TRBV2 and TRBJ1-5; a possible D gene is TRBD1 (6 bases). CDR1 is SNHLY, CDR2 FYNNEI, per germline. CDR3 size: 14 residues. V was shortened by 5 bases and J by 9 bases, with 17 bases between the two germline ends. CDR3 nucleotides: TGTGCCAGCAGTACGGACAGCCCCTTTTCGCCCCAGCATTTT. This encodes CASSTDSPFSPQHF.

The chain joins TRBV7-9 to TRBJ2-2; D unclear. Germline V gene sequence: CDR1 SEHNR, CDR2 FQNEAQ (reference sequence). V was pared by 5 bases and J by 0 bases, with 7 bases between. CDR3 length: 14 residues. The CDR3, as DNA: TGTGCCAGCAGCCGTACTACGAACACCGGGGAGCTGTTTTTT. Translated, it gives CASSRTTNTGELFF. Full variable domain (outside the CDR3, taken from reference TRBV7-9 and TRBJ2-2): DTGVSQNPRHKITKRGQNVTFRCDPISEHNRLYWYRQTLGQGPEFLTYFQNEAQLEKSRLLSDRFSAERPKGSFSTLEIQRTEQGDSAMYLCASSRTTNTGELFFGEGSRLTVL.

V and J are TRBV5-6 and TRBJ1-1; D remains unclear. The V end lost 2 bases, the J end lost 4 bases, and 3 bases lay between the germline ends. From germline, CDR1 is SGHDT and CDR2 YYEEEE. CDR3 length: 11 amino acids. CDR3 nucleotides: TGTGCCAGCAGCTTCTCCACTGAAGCTTTCTTT. Translating it yields CASSFSTEAFF.

The rearrangement uses TRBV10-3 and TRBJ2-5, with 13 bases that match TRBD2. Germline loops: CDR1 ENHRY, CDR2 SYGVKD. The J segment lost 0 bases and the V segment lost 8 bases, leaving 3 bases of the junction unmatched. The CDR3 is made up of 15 amino acids. CDR3: CAIALAGGYQETQYF. The CDR3 DNA sequence: TGTGCCATCGCACTAGCGGGGGGGTACCAAGAGACCCAGTACTTC.

The genes are TRBV5-1 and TRBJ1-2; unclear D gene. The CDR3 is 14 residues long. With 1 base removed from V and 8 bases from J, the gap between germline ends came to 15 bases. CDR1 is SGHRS and CDR2 is YFSETQ in the germline V gene. The CDR3 region has the DNA TGCGCCAGCAGCTTGTCTGACTCCCCGGGAGGCTACACCTTC. This codes for CASSLSDSPGGYTF.

Only a few counts were recorded for this clone. The chain has TRBV5-6 and TRBJ2-4; TRBD2 matches at 12 bases. This CDR3 spans 15 amino acids. V lost 4 bases and J lost 3; bases outside the gene matches: 2. Per germline, CDR1 SGHDT and CDR2 YYEEEE. This CDR3 is CASSRLAGDKNIQYF. The CDR3 bases are TGTGCCAGCAGCCGACTAGCGGGGGACAAAAACATTCAGTACTTC.

This clone was counted between two and nine times. The genes are TRBV6-6 and TRBJ1-6; D may be TRBD1 (5 bases). Germline assignment: CDR1 MNHNY and CDR2 SVGAGI (reference sequence). Trimming took off 5 bases at V and 5 bases at J, with 13 bases between the two ends. The CDR3 covers 15 residues. Written as DNA, the CDR3 is TGTGCCAGCAGTAGGGACTCAAGAAATAATTCACCCCTCCACTTT. It yields the protein CASSRDSRNNSPLHF.

The CDR3: CASGPAAYNEQFF. The CDR3 DNA reads TGTGCTAGTGGTCCCGCGGCATACAATGAGCAGTTCTTC. The chain links TRBV12-5 to TRBJ2-1; D unclear. Germline V lookup: CDR1 LGHNT, CDR2 FRNRAP. Trimming took off 5 bases at V and 4 bases at J, with 9 bases between the two ends. CDR3 size: 13 residues.

This chain connects TRBV5-4 to TRBJ2-2; D might be TRBD2 (5 bases). Trimming cost V 5 bases and J 7 bases, with 12 bases left between them. This CDR3 comprises 13 residues. The germline gives CDR1 SGHNT, CDR2 YYREEE (reference sequence). The CDR3 nucleotides read TGTGCCAGCAGTTTTCCCCGGGGCGGGGAGCTGTTTTTT. Amino acids: CASSFPRGGELFF.

Here the CDR3 reads CASSFGRGHEQYF. In DNA, the CDR3 is TGTGCCAGCAGCTTCGGCAGGGGGCACGAGCAGTACTTC. The chain has TRBV5-6 and TRBJ2-7, with TRBD1 matching over 8 bases. This CDR3 spans 13 amino acids. J was trimmed by 5 bases and V by 2 bases; bases with no gene match: 3. Germline loops: CDR1 SGHDT, CDR2 YYEEEE.

This rearrangement joins TRBV7-8 to TRBJ1-5, with unresolved D. With 5 bases removed from V and 8 bases from J, the gap between germline ends came to 10 bases. The CDR3 covers 12 residues. The germline V gene has CDR1 SGHVS and CDR2 FQNEAQ. The CDR3 DNA reads as TGTGCCAGCAGCGTCGCGAGGGAGCCCCAGCATTTT. Translating it yields CASSVAREPQHF.

In this sample, this clone turned up once. The chain is built from TRBV5-4 and TRBJ2-2, with 9 bases aligning to TRBD1. Per germline, CDR1 SGHNT and CDR2 YYREEE (reference sequence). The CDR3 runs to 17 residues. The junction had 12 bases not matched to a gene; V was cut back by 4 bases and J by 5 bases. Here the CDR3 DNA reads TGTGCCAGCAGCCTAGAACTCGGGACAGGGCGAACCGGGGAGCTGTTTTTT. It codes for CASSLELGTGRTGELFF.

The chain joins TRBV7-6 to TRBJ2-7; the match to TRBD1 covers 10 bases. The CDR3 sequence is 16 residues long. V trimming: 4 bases; J trimming: 2 bases; junction bases outside the gene matches: 8. Germline V gives CDR1 SGHVS, CDR2 FNYEAQ. The CDR3 region has the DNA TGTGCCAGCAGCTCGACATCGGGACAGGGGACCTACGAGCAGTACTTC. It encodes CASSSTSGQGTYEQYF.

The genes are TRBV4-3 and TRBJ1-4; D gene unclear. The V gene's germline CDR1 is LGHNA and CDR2 YSLEER. The V end was cut by 2 bases, the J end by 0 bases, with 7 bases between. The CDR3 spans 15 residues. CDR3 nucleotides: TGCGCCAGCAGCCAATTTACTGCAACTAATGAAAAACTGTTTTTT. Encoded protein: CASSQFTATNEKLFF.

The V gene is TRBV7-2, the J gene TRBJ1-5; TRBD1 agrees at 7 bases. CDR1 is SGHTA and CDR2 is FQGNSA in the germline V gene. The V segment lost 4 bases and the J segment 10 bases; nucleotides outside the gene matches: 7. The CDR3 totals 13 residues. The CDR3 DNA reads TGTGCCAGCAGCTGGACAGGCGTTCAACCCCAGCATTTT. Translated: CASSWTGVQPQHF. The entire variable domain, with the rest obtained from reference TRBV7-2 and TRBJ1-5, is as follows: GAGVSQSPSNKVTEKGKDVELRCDPISGHTALYWYRQSLGQGLEFLIYFQGNSAPDKSGLPSDRFSAERTGGSVSTLTIQRTQQEDSAVYLCASSWTGVQPQHFGDGTRLSIL.

The V gene is TRBV6-5, the J gene TRBJ2-1; 8 bases match TRBD1. Germline trimming cut 2 bases from V and 7 bases from J; bases unmatched to any gene: 4. The CDR3 has 14 residues. Germline V gives CDR1 MNHEY, CDR2 SVGAGI. The CDR3 loop is CASSYPGQDNEQFF. The CDR3 nucleotides read TGTGCCAGCAGTTACCCGGGACAGGATAATGAGCAGTTCTTC.